The sample holds many counts of the clone carrying this T cell receptor beta chain. Its cognate antigen is unknown. Amplification targeted TCR beta CDR3 regions from RNA transcripts. The HTBI primer set was used in a first-round RT-PCR of the TCR CDR3. TCRdb reprocessed the multiplex PCR reads via MiXCR and lists one record per CDR3 protein. The sample records some 800,000 distinct CDR3 sequences, about 38% being singletons. The CDR3 consists of 13 residues. Germline loops: CDR1 WSHSY, CDR2 SAAADI. Trimming took 5 bases from V and 6 from J; bases not matched to a gene: 6. The sample belongs to a study of T cells in Graves' hyperthyroidism and ophthalmopathy. Clinical symptoms, serum thyroxine and TRAb, thyroid ultrasound and orbital computed tomography were used for the diagnoses. Out of approximately 9.9 ml of fresh peripheral blood came the PBMCs. Points from the study as a whole: The model's output predicted ophthalmopathy at a median of 6.5 months prior to onset. Separation of ophthalmopathy from stable hyperthyroidism was achieved by a 13 V-J model.

Sequenced input: blood. The sequence derives from a man aged 18-30 years with Graves' hyperthyroidism. The chain uses TRBV10-2 and TRBJ1-1, with 7 nucleotides matching TRBD1. CDR3 sequence (DNA): TGCGCCAGCAGTAACAGGGGAGTACCTGAAGCTTTCTTT. This gives the protein CASSNRGVPEAFF.